The entry below gives a single TCR beta chain sequence along with its context. The record originates from a study of blood T cell repertoires in COVID-19. Background on the study: The study drew acute and convalescent COVID-19 samples from the United States, Italy and Spain. Nucleic acid was either cDNA or gDNA, and it came from T cells, B-cell-depleted T cells, or PBMCs.

Per the original data handling: Reference gene primer amplification gave nucleated cell count estimates. TCRdb's table, derived via immunoSEQ multiplex PCR, lists solely in-frame clones and lacks some. That table supplies the V and J calls and clone size; D and trimming were determined from the DNA. This table has fewer than 300,000 clones, 70% to 90% appearing once. The CDR3 extends over 14 amino acids. V was cut by 5 bases and J by 5 bases, with 15 bases left in between. Germline V gene lookup returns CDR1 SGHTA and CDR2 FQGTGA. This clonotype was sampled from a man aged 45-65 years with COVID-19, enrolled during active disease. This chain joins TRBV7-3 and TRBJ1-1, with D perhaps matching TRBD1 (6 bases). Sequencing input: peripheral blood. The CDR3 coding sequence is TGTGCCAGCAGCGCACAGGGAATGGTAACTGAAGCTTTCTTT. Its protein is CASSAQGMVTEAFF.